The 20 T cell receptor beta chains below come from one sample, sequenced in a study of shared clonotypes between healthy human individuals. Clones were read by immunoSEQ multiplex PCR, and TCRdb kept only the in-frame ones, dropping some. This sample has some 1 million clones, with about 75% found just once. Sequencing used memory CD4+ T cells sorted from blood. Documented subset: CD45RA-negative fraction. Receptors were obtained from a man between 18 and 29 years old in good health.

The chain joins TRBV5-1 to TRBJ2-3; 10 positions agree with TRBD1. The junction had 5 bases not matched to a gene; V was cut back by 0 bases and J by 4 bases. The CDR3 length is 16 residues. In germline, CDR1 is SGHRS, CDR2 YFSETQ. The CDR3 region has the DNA TGCGCCAGCAGCTTGGCTCGGACAGGGGGGGCAGATACGCAGTATTTT. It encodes CASSLARTGGADTQYF.

The CDR3 is CASSKETGWSNQPQHF. CDR3 nucleotide sequence: TGTGCCAGCAGCAAGGAGACAGGGTGGAGCAATCAGCCCCAGCATTTT. V is TRBV5-8 and J is TRBJ1-5, with 7 nucleotides matching TRBD1. J gave up 1 base and V 4 bases, and 8 bases lay outside the gene matches. Germline loops: CDR1 SGHTS, CDR2 YDEGEE. The CDR3 totals 16 residues. The complete variable domain, with remaining parts taken from reference TRBV5-8 and TRBJ1-5, reads EAGVTQSPTHLIKTRGQQATLRCSPISGHTSVYWYQQALGLGLQFLLWYDEGEERNRGNFPPRFSGRQFPNYSSELNVNALELEDSALYLCASSKETGWSNQPQHFGDGTRLSIL.

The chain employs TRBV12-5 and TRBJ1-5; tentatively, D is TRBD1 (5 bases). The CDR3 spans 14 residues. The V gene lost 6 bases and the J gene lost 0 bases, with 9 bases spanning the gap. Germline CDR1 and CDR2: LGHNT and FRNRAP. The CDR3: CASGLQDSNQPQHF. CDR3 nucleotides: TGTGCTAGTGGCCTACAGGATAGCAATCAGCCCCAGCATTTT.

The CDR3 spells CASSLVKSRVHEQYF. The CDR3 region has the DNA TGTGCCAGCAGCTTAGTGAAGAGTCGTGTCCACGAGCAGTACTTC. This sequence joins TRBV7-2 and TRBJ2-7; D is undetermined. The CDR3 has 15 amino acids. V lost 1 base and J lost 5, with 15 bases in between. The germline gives CDR1 SGHTA, CDR2 FQGNSA.

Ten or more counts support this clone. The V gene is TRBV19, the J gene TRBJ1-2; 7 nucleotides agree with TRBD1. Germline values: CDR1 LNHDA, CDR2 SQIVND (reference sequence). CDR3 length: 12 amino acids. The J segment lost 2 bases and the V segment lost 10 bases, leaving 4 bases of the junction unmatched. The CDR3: CAISTGNYGYTF. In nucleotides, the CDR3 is TGTGCCATTTCGACAGGGAACTATGGCTACACCTTC.

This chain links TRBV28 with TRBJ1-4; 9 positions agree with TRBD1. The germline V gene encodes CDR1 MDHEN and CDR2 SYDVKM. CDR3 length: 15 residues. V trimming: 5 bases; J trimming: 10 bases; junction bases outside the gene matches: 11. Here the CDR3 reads CASSPIRDRDVKLFF. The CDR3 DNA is TGTGCCAGCAGTCCTATCCGGGACAGGGACGTAAAACTGTTTTTT.

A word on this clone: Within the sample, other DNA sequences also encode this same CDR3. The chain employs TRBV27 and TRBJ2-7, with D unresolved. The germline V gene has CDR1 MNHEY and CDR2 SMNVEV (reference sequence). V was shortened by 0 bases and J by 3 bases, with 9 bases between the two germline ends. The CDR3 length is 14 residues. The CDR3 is CASSLSALVYEQYF. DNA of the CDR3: TGTGCCAGCAGTTTATCCGCCTTAGTCTACGAGCAGTACTTC.

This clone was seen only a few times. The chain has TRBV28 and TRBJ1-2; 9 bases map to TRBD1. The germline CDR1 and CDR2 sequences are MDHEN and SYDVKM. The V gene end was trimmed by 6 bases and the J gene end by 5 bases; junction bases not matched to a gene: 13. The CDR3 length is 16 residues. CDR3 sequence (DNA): TGTGCCAGCAGCGATCAACAGGGGGCGCGTGGGTATGGCTACACCTTC. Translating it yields CASSDQQGARGYGYTF.

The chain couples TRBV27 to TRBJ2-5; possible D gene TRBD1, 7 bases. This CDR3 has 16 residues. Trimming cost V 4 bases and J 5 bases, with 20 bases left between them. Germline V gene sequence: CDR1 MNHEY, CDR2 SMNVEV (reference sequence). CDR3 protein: CASSSSRQGRGETQYF. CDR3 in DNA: TGTGCCAGCAGTTCGTCCCGACAGGGCCGGGGGGAGACCCAGTACTTC.

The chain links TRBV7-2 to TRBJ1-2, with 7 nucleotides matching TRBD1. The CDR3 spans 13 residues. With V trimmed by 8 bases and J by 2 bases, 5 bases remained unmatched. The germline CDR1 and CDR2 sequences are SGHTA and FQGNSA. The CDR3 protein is CASAVGGNYGYTF. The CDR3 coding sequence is TGTGCCAGCGCGGTAGGGGGCAACTATGGCTACACCTTC.

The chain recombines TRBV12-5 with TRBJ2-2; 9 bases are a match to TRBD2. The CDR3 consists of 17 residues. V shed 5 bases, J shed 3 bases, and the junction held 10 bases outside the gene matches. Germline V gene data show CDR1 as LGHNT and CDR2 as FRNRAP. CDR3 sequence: CASGGGALAGYTGELFF. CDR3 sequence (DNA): TGTGCTAGTGGTGGAGGGGCTCTAGCGGGATACACCGGGGAGCTGTTTTTT.

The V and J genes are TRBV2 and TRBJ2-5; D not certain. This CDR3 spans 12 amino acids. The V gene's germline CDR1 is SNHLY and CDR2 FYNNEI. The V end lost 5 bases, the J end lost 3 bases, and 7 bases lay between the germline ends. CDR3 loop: CASSSFKETQYF. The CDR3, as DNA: TGTGCCAGCAGTTCGTTCAAAGAGACCCAGTACTTC. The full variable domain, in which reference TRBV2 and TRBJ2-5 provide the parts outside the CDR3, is EPEVTQTPSHQVTQMGQEVILRCVPISNHLYFYWYRQILGQKVEFLVSFYNNEISEKSEIFDDQFSVERPDGSNFTLKIRSTKLEDSAMYFCASSSFKETQYFGPGTRLLVL.

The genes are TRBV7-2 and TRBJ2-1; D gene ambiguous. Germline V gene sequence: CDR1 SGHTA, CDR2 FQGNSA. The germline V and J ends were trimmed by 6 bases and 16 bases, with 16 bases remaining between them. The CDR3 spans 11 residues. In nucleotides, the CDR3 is TGTGCCAGCAGGACTGGGCCGGCTAGTTTCTTC. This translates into CASRTGPASFF.

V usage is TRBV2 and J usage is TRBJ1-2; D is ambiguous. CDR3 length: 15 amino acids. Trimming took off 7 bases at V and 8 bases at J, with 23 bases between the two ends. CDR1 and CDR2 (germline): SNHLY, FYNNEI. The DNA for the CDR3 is TGTGCCAGCACCGAATTTGGGGAGGAGGTGGGCGGCTACACCTTC. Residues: CASTEFGEEVGGYTF.

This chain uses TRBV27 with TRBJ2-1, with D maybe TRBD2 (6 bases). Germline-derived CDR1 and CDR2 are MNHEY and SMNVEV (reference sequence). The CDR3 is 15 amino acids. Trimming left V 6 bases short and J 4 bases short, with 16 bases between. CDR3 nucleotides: TGTGCCAGCAGCAAGGGCGGGACGGTTTACAATGAGCAGTTCTTC. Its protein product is CASSKGGTVYNEQFF.

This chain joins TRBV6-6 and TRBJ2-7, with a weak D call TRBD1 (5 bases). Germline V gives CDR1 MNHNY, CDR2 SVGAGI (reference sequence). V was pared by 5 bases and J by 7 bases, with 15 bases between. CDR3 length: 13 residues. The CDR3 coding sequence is TGTGCCAGCAGTGACACACAGGTGAATGAGCAGTACTTC. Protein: CASSDTQVNEQYF.

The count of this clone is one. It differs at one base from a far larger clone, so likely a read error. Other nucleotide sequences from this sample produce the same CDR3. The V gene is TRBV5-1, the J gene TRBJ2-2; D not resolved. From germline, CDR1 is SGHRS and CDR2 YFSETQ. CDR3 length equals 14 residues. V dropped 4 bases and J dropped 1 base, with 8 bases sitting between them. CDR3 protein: CASSLDGNTGELFF. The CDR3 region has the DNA TGCGCCAGCAGCCTTGACGGGAACACCGGGGAGCTGTTTTTT.

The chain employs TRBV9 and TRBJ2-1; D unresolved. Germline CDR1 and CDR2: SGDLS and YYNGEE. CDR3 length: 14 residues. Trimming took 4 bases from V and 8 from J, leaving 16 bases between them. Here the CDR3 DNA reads TGTGCCAGCAGCAACGCGAGGCCATTTGATGAGCAGTTCTTC. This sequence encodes CASSNARPFDEQFF.

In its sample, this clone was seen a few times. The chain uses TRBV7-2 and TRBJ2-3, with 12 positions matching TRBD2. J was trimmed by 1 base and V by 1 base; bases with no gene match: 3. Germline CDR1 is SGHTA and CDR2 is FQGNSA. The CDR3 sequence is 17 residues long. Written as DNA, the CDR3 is TGTGCCAGCAGCTTAGTGCCTAGCGGGAGGGGCACAGATACGCAGTATTTT. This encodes CASSLVPSGRGTDTQYF.

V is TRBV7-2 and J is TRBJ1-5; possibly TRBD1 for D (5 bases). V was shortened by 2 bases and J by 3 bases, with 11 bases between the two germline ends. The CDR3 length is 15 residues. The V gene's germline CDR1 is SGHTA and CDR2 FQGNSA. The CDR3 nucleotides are TGTGCCAGCAGCTTATCTTGGGGGAACAATCAGCCCCAGCATTTT. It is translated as CASSLSWGNNQPQHF.